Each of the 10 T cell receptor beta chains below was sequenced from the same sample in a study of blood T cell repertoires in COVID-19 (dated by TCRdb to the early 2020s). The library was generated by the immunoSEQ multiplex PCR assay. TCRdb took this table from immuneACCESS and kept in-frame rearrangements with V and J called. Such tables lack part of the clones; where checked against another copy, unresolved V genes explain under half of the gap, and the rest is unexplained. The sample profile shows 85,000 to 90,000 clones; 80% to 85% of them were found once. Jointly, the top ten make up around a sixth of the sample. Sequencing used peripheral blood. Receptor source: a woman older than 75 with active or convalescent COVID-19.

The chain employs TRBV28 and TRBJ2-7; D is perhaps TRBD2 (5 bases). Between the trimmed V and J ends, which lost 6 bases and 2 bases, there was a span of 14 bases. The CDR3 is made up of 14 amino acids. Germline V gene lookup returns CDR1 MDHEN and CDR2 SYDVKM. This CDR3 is CASSLPGFTYEQYF. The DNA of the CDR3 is TGTGCCAGCAGCCTCCCGGGATTCACCTACGAGCAGTACTTC. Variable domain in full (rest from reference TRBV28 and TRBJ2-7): DVKVTQSSRYLVKRTGEKVFLECVQDMDHENMFWYRQDPGLGLRLIYFSYDVKMKEKGDIPEGYSVSREKKERFSLILESASTNQTSMYLCASSLPGFTYEQYFGPGTRLTVT.

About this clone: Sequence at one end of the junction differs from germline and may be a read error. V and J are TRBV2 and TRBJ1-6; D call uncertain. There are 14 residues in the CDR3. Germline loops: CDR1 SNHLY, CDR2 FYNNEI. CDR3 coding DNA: TGTGCCAGCAGGGAAGGACTGTTATATTCACCCCTCCACTTT. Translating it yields CASREGLLYSPLHF.

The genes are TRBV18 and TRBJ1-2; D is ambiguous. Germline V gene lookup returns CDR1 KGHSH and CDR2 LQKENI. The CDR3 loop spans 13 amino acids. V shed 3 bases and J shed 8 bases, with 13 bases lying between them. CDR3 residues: CASSPPGGEGYTF. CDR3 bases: TGTGCCAGCTCACCCCCGGGAGGTGAGGGCTACACCTTC.

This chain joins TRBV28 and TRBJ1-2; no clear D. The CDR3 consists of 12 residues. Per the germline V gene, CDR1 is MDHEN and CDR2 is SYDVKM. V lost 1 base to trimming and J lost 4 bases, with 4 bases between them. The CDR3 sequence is CASSLSVYGYTF. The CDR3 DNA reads TGTGCCAGCAGTTTATCGGTCTATGGCTACACCTTC.

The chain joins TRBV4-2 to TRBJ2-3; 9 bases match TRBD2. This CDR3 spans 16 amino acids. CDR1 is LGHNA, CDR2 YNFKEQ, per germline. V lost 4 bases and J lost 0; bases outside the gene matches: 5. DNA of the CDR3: TGTGCCAGCAGCCGGACGACTAGCGGAAGCACAGATACGCAGTATTTT. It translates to CASSRTTSGSTDTQYF.

The CDR3 region is CASSPPSRDTDTQYF. The CDR3, as DNA: TGTGCCAGCTCACCGCCTAGCAGAGACACAGATACGCAGTATTTT. V usage is TRBV18 and J usage is TRBJ2-3, with a tentative D call TRBD2 (5 bases). Trimming took off 3 bases at V and 2 bases at J, with 12 bases between the two ends. Germline V lookup: CDR1 KGHSH, CDR2 LQKENI. CDR3 size: 15 residues.

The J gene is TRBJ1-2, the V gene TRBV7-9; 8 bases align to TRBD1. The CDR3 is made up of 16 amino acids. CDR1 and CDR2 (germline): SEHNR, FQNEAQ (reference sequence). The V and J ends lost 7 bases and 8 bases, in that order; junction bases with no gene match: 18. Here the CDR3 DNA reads TGTGCCAGCACCCTAGGGGGGCGAGGACAGGGCTTCGGCTACACCTTC. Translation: CASTLGGRGQGFGYTF.

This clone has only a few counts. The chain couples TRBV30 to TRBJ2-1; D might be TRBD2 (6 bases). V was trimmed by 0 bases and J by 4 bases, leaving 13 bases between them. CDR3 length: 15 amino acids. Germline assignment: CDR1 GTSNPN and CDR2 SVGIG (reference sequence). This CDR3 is CAWSVGASVYNEQFF. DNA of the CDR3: TGTGCCTGGAGTGTAGGGGCTAGCGTGTACAATGAGCAGTTCTTC. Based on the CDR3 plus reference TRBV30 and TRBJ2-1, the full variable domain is SQTIHQWPATLVQPVGSPLSLECTVEGTSNPNLYWYRQAAGRGLQLLFYSVGIGQISSEVPQNLSASRPQDRQFILSSKKLLLSDSGFYLCAWSVGASVYNEQFFGPGTRLTVL.

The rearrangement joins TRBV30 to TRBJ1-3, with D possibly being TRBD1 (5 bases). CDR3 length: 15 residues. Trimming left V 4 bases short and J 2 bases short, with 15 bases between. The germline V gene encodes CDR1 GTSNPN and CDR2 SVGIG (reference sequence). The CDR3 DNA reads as TGTGCCTGGATGTCGCAGGGCTTTACTGGAAACACCATATATTTT. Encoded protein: CAWMSQGFTGNTIYF.

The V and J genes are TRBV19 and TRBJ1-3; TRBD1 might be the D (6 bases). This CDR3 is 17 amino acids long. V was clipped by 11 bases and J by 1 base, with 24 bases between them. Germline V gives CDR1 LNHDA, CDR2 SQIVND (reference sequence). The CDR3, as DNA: TGTGCCTGTACCGAGGGGTTCAGGGGAATATCTGGAAACACCATATATTTT. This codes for CACTEGFRGISGNTIYF.